A single sample gave rise to the 5 T cell receptor beta chains below, sequenced in a study of T cell changes during pregnancy in multiple sclerosis. TCRdb keeps only in-frame clones here, not all; method: immunoSEQ multiplex PCR. The data contain around 35,000 clones, approximately 90% of them singletons. Sequencing used CD8+ T cells from peripheral blood mononuclear cells, obtained before pregnancy. These receptors were taken from a female donor with multiple sclerosis, enrolled in a pregnancy study.

The chain recombines TRBV7-2 with TRBJ2-1; D possibly corresponds to TRBD1 (6 bases). Germline V gene lookup returns CDR1 SGHTA and CDR2 FQGNSA. V was cut by 5 bases and J by 2 bases, with 13 bases left in between. CDR3 length equals 15 residues. CDR3 in amino acids: CASSRPTGPYNEQFF. DNA for the CDR3: TGTGCCAGCAGCCGCCCGACAGGACCCTACAATGAGCAGTTCTTC.

The chain carries TRBV27 and TRBJ1-1; no reliable D call. The CDR3 sequence is 13 residues long. CDR1 is MNHEY and CDR2 is SMNVEV in the germline V gene (reference sequence). V shed 3 bases and J shed 0 bases, with 5 bases lying between them. CDR3: CASSFTLNTEAFF. CDR3 sequence (DNA): TGTGCCAGCAGTTTTACATTGAACACTGAAGCTTTCTTT.

The CDR3 sequence: CSVAGVAPGANVLTF. DNA of the CDR3: TGCAGCGTTGCGGGAGTTGCCCCTGGGGCCAACGTCCTGACTTTC. The genes are TRBV29-1 and TRBJ2-6; D is possibly TRBD2 (6 bases). Trimming took 4 bases from V and 2 from J, leaving 12 bases between them. Per germline, CDR1 SQVTM and CDR2 ANQGSEA. There are 15 residues in the CDR3.

The chain joins TRBV11-2 to TRBJ2-5; 8 bases are shared with TRBD2. This CDR3 has 15 residues. Trimming took 6 bases from V and 0 from J; bases not matched to a gene: 6. The germline gives CDR1 SGHAT, CDR2 FQNNGV. The CDR3 sequence: CASRGSGRYQETQYF. CDR3 DNA: TGTGCCAGCAGGGGGAGCGGGAGATACCAAGAGACCCAGTACTTC.

This chain joins TRBV19 and TRBJ2-7; 7 bases are shared with TRBD1. Per germline, CDR1 LNHDA and CDR2 SQIVND (reference sequence). CDR3 size: 15 residues. V shed 1 base and J 0 bases; nucleotides not matched to a gene: 3. CDR3 in DNA: TGTGCCAGTAGTATAGGGGCAGGGGGCTCCTACGAGCAGTACTTC. Translation gives CASSIGAGGSYEQYF. The full variable domain, in which reference TRBV19 and TRBJ2-7 provide the parts outside the CDR3, is DGGITQSPKYLFRKEGQNVTLSCEQNLNHDAMYWYRQDPGQGLRLIYYSQIVNDFQKGDIAEGYSVSREKKESFPLTVTSAQKNPTAFYLCASSIGAGGSYEQYFGPGTRLTVT.